This T cell receptor (beta chain) is from a study of blood T cells in healthy people across ages (dated by TCRdb to about 2015). At the level of the whole study: In model experiments, template switching captured about one uniquely barcoded TCR beta cDNA molecule for every two T cells. The study measured age-related changes in TCR beta repertoire diversity using deep sequencing normalized with unique cDNA molecular identifiers. Four age groups were formed from the donors: young (average about 15 years), middle-aged (around 37), aged (about 62) and long-lived (approximately 80). To avoid experimental bias, donors of different ages were spread randomly across the sequencing lanes. Using the same blood draw, the study looked at two additional independent replicas of 1 million unique cDNA reads for two donors, one aged 18 to 29 and the other aged 80 or older.

To prepare the library, 5' RACE was applied. TCRdb records Illumina HiSeq 2500 as the sequencer. A second PCR of roughly 7 to 11 cycles was performed with a sample-barcoded 5' primer and a J-beta primer mix. A template-switch 5' adaptor carrying 12 random nucleotides introduced a unique molecular identifier onto each TCR beta cDNA molecule. Each sample yielded at least 2.5 million CDR3-containing paired-end reads. First-strand cDNA synthesis was performed from all RNA using the Mint cDNA synthesis kit, with priming by a TRBC-specific oligonucleotide. After uracil-DNA glycosylase treatment, a first 18-cycle PCR used universal primers M1SS and BC2_uni_R on all cDNA. The paper's data handling went like this. For normalization, 1 million high-quality reads were randomly selected from each sample, with every read carrying a distinct molecular identifier. Reads with shared molecular identifiers were discarded instead of being binned into consensus sequences. MiTCR, with a Q25 quality threshold and the strictest error-elimination algorithm, was used for CDR3 identification, clonotype clustering and error correction. A nonparametric unseen species model with Euler transformation was used to estimate lower-bound total TCR beta diversity. TCRdb reanalyzed the raw reads on its own, using fastp at Q25 for trimming and MiXCR for clone calling, and kept in-frame beta chains. Rows merge per CDR3 protein into single entries with the most common DNA and genes. V and J calls and clone size were set by TCRdb, not the authors. The sample contains hundreds of thousands of distinct CDR3 sequences, approximately 30% of them found a single time. The ten largest clonotypes hold 15% to 18% of the sample.

The donors were 40 or so Caucasian individuals from Russia, aged roughly 6 to 100 years, who were systemically healthy. Each donor gave about 9.2 milliliters of peripheral blood, drawn into EDTA-treated Vacutainer tubes. Ficoll-Paque density-gradient centrifugation was used to isolate PBMCs, with at least 6 million obtained per sample. Trizol reagent was used to extract total RNA from PBMCs, with at least 5.5 micrograms per sample. The percentages of naive CD45RAhigh/CD27high T cells were determined by flow cytometry on a PBMC aliquot from every donor. From the cysteine through the phenylalanine, the CDR3 covers 11 amino acids. Only the CDR3 DNA stays, 33 bases, in frame from base 1. Taken from the germline V gene (reference sequence), the CDR1 and CDR2 loops are DFQATT and SNEGSKA. The study at large found these results: As age increased, observed TCR beta diversity per million T cells dropped in a roughly linear way, and a significant reduction was already evident by age roughly 40. Donor CMV infection status was unknown, potentially confounding age-related changes in expanded clonotypes. Compared with the aged group, more naive CD4+ T cells, fewer expanded clones and increased TCR diversity were shown by the long-lived group, suggesting age selection. Estimates of total diversity based on one million sequenced T cells were regarded as lower bounds and as underestimates. Because profiling used bulk unsorted PBMCs, naive and antigen-experienced compartments could not be compared conclusively. Observed TCR beta diversity correlated strongly with the percentage of naive T cells measured by flow cytometry.

On this clonotype itself: Its cognate antigen has yet to be identified. This sequence may be a read error, since a much larger clone differs from it by one base.

The V gene is TRBV20-1 and the J gene is TRBJ2-1; TRBD2 might be the D gene, on 5 matching bases. The origin of this receptor is an elderly woman in good health. Sequencing used blood. The encoded CDR3 is CRASSRGEQFF. In nucleotides, the sequence is TGCAGGGCTTCAAGCCGAGGGGAGCAGTTCTTC.